The 21 T cell receptor beta chains below come from one sample, sequenced in a study of blood T cell repertoires in COVID-19. Measured with immunoSEQ multiplex PCR; TCRdb has only the in-frame clones, and not every one. The sample has 110,000 or so clones, 60% to 85% seen once. The specimen sequenced was peripheral blood. These receptors all come from a man in his 70s with acute or convalescent COVID-19.

The V call is TRBV2, the J call TRBJ2-1, with 7 positions matching TRBD2. The CDR3 length is 14 residues. Germline V gene lookup returns CDR1 SNHLY and CDR2 FYNNEI. Unmatched junction bases numbered 11, after V lost 3 bases and J lost 12 bases. The CDR3 spells CASSERGTQEGQFF. DNA of the CDR3: TGTGCCAGCAGTGAGCGGGGGACTCAAGAGGGGCAGTTCTTC. Full variable domain (outside the CDR3, taken from reference TRBV2 and TRBJ2-1): EPEVTQTPSHQVTQMGQEVILRCVPISNHLYFYWYRQILGQKVEFLVSFYNNEISEKSEIFDDQFSVERPDGSNFTLKIRSTKLEDSAMYFCASSERGTQEGQFFGPGTRLTVL.

This rearrangement joins TRBV18 to TRBJ2-7; 7 positions agree with TRBD1. Losses at the gene ends were 1 base for V and 6 bases for J; bases not matched to a gene: 12. CDR3 length equals 16 residues. Germline assignment: CDR1 KGHSH and CDR2 LQKENI. CDR3 nucleotides: TGTGCCAGCTCACCACGAGGGCCGGGACAGACCTCCGAGCAGTACTTC. Its protein is CASSPRGPGQTSEQYF.

J is TRBJ1-3 and V is TRBV3-1 (or the pseudogene TRBV3-2); possible D gene TRBD1, 5 bases. Germline loops: CDR1 LGHDT, CDR2 YNNKEL (reference sequence). The length of the CDR3 is 15 residues. The ends were cut back, 5 bases at V and 4 bases at J, with 15 bases in the middle. The CDR3 loop reads CASSVDRSSGNTIYF. CDR3 bases: TGTGCCAGCAGCGTCGACAGAAGTTCAGGAAACACCATATATTTT.

The J gene is TRBJ1-2, the V gene TRBV19, with a tentative D call TRBD1 (6 bases). From germline, CDR1 is LNHDA and CDR2 SQIVND (reference sequence). With 5 bases removed from V and 8 bases from J, the gap between germline ends came to 12 bases. The CDR3 has 12 residues. The CDR3 DNA is TGTGCCAGTAGTCCACAGGGTGAAGGCTACACCTTC. Its translation: CASSPQGEGYTF.

This clone was seen a few times. V is TRBV4-2 and J is TRBJ1-5, with 8 bases identical to TRBD1. The CDR3 is made up of 14 amino acids. Germline V gene data show CDR1 as LGHNA and CDR2 as YNFKEQ. Trimming took 6 bases from V and 2 from J; bases not matched to a gene: 3. This CDR3 reads CASRADRGNQPQHF. The CDR3 region has the DNA TGTGCCAGCAGAGCGGACAGGGGCAATCAGCCCCAGCATTTT.

This clone has only a few counts. The chain has TRBV5-6 and TRBJ1-2, with D maybe TRBD1 (6 bases). V lost 0 bases and J lost 5, with 8 bases in between. The CDR3 extends over 13 amino acids. Germline loops: CDR1 SGHDT, CDR2 YYEEEE. In DNA form, the CDR3 reads TGTGCCAGCAGCTTGGGGACAGATTATGGCTACACCTTC. It is translated as CASSLGTDYGYTF.

The chain carries TRBV25-1 and TRBJ2-7, with D possibly TRBD2 on 6 matching bases. With 6 bases removed from V and 5 bases from J, the gap between germline ends came to 20 bases. Germline V gene data show CDR1 as MGHDK and CDR2 as SYGVNS. This CDR3 comprises 15 residues. The CDR3 DNA reads as TGTGCCAGCAGCGAACCCGGGACTCCATCCCACGAGCAGTACTTC. This encodes CASSEPGTPSHEQYF.

CDR3 in DNA: TGTGCCAGCAGCCCCGGGACAGTTAGCACAGATACGCAGTATTTT. It is translated as CASSPGTVSTDTQYF. The J gene is TRBJ2-3, the V gene TRBV7-3; 7 bases are a match to TRBD1. This CDR3 has 15 residues. Germline CDR1 is SGHTA and CDR2 is FQGTGA. Trimming cost V 5 bases and J 0 bases; bases outside gene matches: 5.

The chain recombines TRBV19 with TRBJ2-3, with D possibly TRBD2 on 5 matching bases. With 1 base removed from V and 3 bases from J, the gap between germline ends came to 11 bases. Germline CDR1 reads LNHDA; CDR2 reads SQIVND (reference sequence). CDR3 size: 15 residues. The CDR3: CASSIAGERTDTQYF. The CDR3 DNA is TGTGCCAGTAGTATAGCTGGGGAGCGTACAGATACGCAGTATTTT.

This clone has just a few counts. The same CDR3 arises from other DNA sequences in this sample as well. The V and J genes are TRBV24-1 and TRBJ2-3, with TRBD2 as a possible D gene (5 bases). Looked up from germline, CDR1 is KGHDR and CDR2 is SFDVKD. The CDR3 sequence is 13 residues long. V gave up 9 bases and J gave up 2 bases, with 11 bases separating them. DNA of the CDR3: TGTGCCACCGGCCAGGAGGTCACAGATACGCAGTATTTT. Translation: CATGQEVTDTQYF.

This chain links TRBV14 with TRBJ1-3, with D uncertain. V was trimmed by 4 bases and J by 4 bases, leaving 5 bases between them. Germline V CDR1 and CDR2: SGHDN, FVKESK. The CDR3 extends over 12 amino acids. CDR3 coding DNA: TGTGCCAGCAGCCTCGTCGGAAACACCATATATTTT. It codes for CASSLVGNTIYF.

The chain couples TRBV27 to TRBJ1-1; tentatively, D is TRBD1 (5 bases). This CDR3 has 16 amino acids. V lost 5 bases, J lost 5 bases, and 21 bases lay in between. The V gene's germline CDR1 is MNHEY and CDR2 SMNVEV (reference sequence). The CDR3 coding sequence is TGTGCCAGCAGTCTACGCCCAGGGCTTTCGAGGACTGAAGCTTTCTTT. Its protein is CASSLRPGLSRTEAFF.

The V gene is TRBV20-1, the J gene TRBJ1-1; no definite D call. The CDR3 is made up of 12 amino acids. The V end lost 6 bases, the J end lost 4 bases, and 12 bases lay between the germline ends. CDR1 is DFQATT, CDR2 SNEGSKA, per germline (reference sequence). The CDR3 DNA sequence: TGCAGTGCCAGTCGGAGGTTCACTGAAGCTTTCTTT. Its protein product is CSASRRFTEAFF.

This chain links TRBV10-2 with TRBJ2-2; 11 bases map to TRBD2. The CDR3 is made up of 16 amino acids. V trimming: 6 bases; J trimming: 4 bases; junction bases outside the gene matches: 7. Germline assignment: CDR1 WSHSY and CDR2 SAAADI. CDR3 amino acids: CASRHSGGAGTGELFF. DNA for the CDR3: TGCGCCAGCAGACATAGCGGGGGGGCGGGCACCGGGGAGCTGTTTTTT.

The gene calls are TRBV27 and TRBJ1-1, with TRBD1 matching 9 bases. This CDR3 spans 14 amino acids. The germline V gene encodes CDR1 MNHEY and CDR2 SMNVEV (reference sequence). The junction had 2 bases not matched to a gene; V was cut back by 2 bases and J by 4 bases. The chain's CDR3 is CASSLDRGSTEAFF. CDR3 DNA sequence: TGTGCCAGCAGTTTAGACAGGGGGTCCACTGAAGCTTTCTTT.

The chain has TRBV27 and TRBJ1-5; D is unresolved. V shed 5 bases and J shed 3 bases, with 8 bases lying between them. Looked up from germline, CDR1 is MNHEY and CDR2 is SMNVEV (reference sequence). The CDR3 runs to 13 residues. The CDR3, as DNA: TGTGCCAGCAGTCCTCAGTTCAATCAGCCCCAGCATTTT. Translated: CASSPQFNQPQHF.

This clone was seen at least ten times. The chain carries TRBV5-1 and TRBJ2-2, with D tentatively TRBD2 (5 bases). Germline V gives CDR1 SGHRS, CDR2 YFSETQ. V lost 4 bases to trimming and J lost 5 bases, with 15 bases between them. The length of the CDR3 is 15 residues. CDR3 in amino acids: CASSPPLASTGELFF. The CDR3 DNA reads TGCGCCAGCAGCCCCCCTCTAGCATCTACCGGGGAGCTGTTTTTT.

The gene calls are TRBV28 and TRBJ1-6; no clear D. CDR3 size: 14 residues. V was pared by 5 bases and J by 8 bases, with 13 bases between. Germline V lookup: CDR1 MDHEN, CDR2 SYDVKM. In DNA, the CDR3 is TGTGCCAGCAGTCCTTACTCCTCCTATTCACCCCTCCACTTT. The encoded protein is CASSPYSSYSPLHF.

The chain recombines TRBV9 with TRBJ2-7; tentatively, D is TRBD1 (5 bases). CDR3 length: 14 residues. The germline V gene encodes CDR1 SGDLS and CDR2 YYNGEE. V was pared by 0 bases and J by 5 bases, with 12 bases between. DNA of the CDR3: TGTGCCAGCAGCGTAGAAGGGGTCGGAGACGAGCAGTACTTC. This encodes CASSVEGVGDEQYF.

The V and J genes are TRBV2 and TRBJ2-1, with D tentatively TRBD2 (6 bases). The germline V gene encodes CDR1 SNHLY and CDR2 FYNNEI. Trimming took 5 bases from V and 4 from J, leaving 12 bases between them. The CDR3 is made up of 14 amino acids. For the CDR3, the DNA is TGTGCCAGCAGTCCCAGGACTAAGTACAATGAGCAGTTCTTC. Translating it yields CASSPRTKYNEQFF.

The V and J genes are TRBV4-2 and TRBJ1-2; D gene uncertain. The V and J ends lost 1 base and 3 bases respectively, with 12 bases between them. This CDR3 comprises 15 residues. Germline V CDR1 and CDR2: LGHNA, YNFKEQ. This CDR3 reads CASSQVTGWDYGYTF. The CDR3 bases are TGTGCCAGCAGCCAAGTGACGGGGTGGGACTATGGCTACACCTTC.